This TCR beta chain originates from a study of T cell changes during pregnancy in multiple sclerosis. Clones were sequenced by immunoSEQ multiplex PCR, and TCRdb holds only the in-frame ones, with some missing. The sample holds 70,000 to 95,000 clones, approximately 93% seen once. The CDR3 loop spans 17 amino acids. Sequenced material: peripheral blood, taken after pregnancy. The TCR sequence derives from a female donor in good health, enrolled as a control in a pregnancy study. The chain combines TRBV21-1 with TRBJ2-3; no DNA check was done on the table's D call, TRBD2. TRBV21-1 is a pseudogene. CDR3 nucleotide sequence: TGTGCCAGCAGCAAAGGGCTAGCGGGATGGTTCACAGATACGCAGTATTTT. Its protein is CASSKGLAGWFTDTQYF.